These 18 T cell receptor beta chains were sequenced from one sample in a study of T cells in Graves' hyperthyroidism and ophthalmopathy. TCR beta CDR3 regions were amplified from RNA transcripts. A set of HTBI primers served as the primers for a first-round RT-PCR of the TCR CDR3. TCRdb processed the multiplex PCR reads anew with MiXCR; each CDR3 protein has one entry. The sample has 560,000 or so distinct CDR3 sequences; roughly 21% are singletons. The sequenced sample was blood. All receptors come from a man in his forties with Graves' ophthalmopathy.

Points on this clonotype: A much more abundant neighbour one base away suggests this may be a read error. Here the CDR3 omits its conserved ending phenylalanine or tryptophan, so a read error is the likely source. The chain carries TRBV7-2 and TRBJ1-2; TRBD1 aligns across 7 bases. In germline, CDR1 is SGHTA, CDR2 FQGNSA. Trimming removed 5 bases from V and 7 bases from J; junction bases left unmatched: 10. The CDR3 is 14 residues long. CDR3 in DNA: TGTGCCAGCAGCCTTTCCAGGGGGGAGGGTGGCTACACCCTC. It is translated as CASSLSRGEGGYTL.

As for this clonotype: A read error may produce the germline difference seen at one junction end. J is TRBJ2-2 and V is TRBV7-3, with D perhaps matching TRBD2 (6 bases). The CDR3 is 15 residues long. Germline CDR1 SGHTA, CDR2 FQGTGA. CDR3 nucleotide sequence: TGTGCCAGCAGCTTAGGGGGGATGAACACCGGGGAGCCGTTTTTT. It encodes CASSLGGMNTGEPFF.

The CDR3 reads CASSQATGGHYEQYF. The CDR3 nucleotides read TGCGCCAGCAGCCAAGCGACAGGGGGTCACTACGAGCAGTACTTC. V usage is TRBV4-3 and J usage is TRBJ2-7, with TRBD1 matching over 9 bases. The CDR3 is 15 residues long. The germline V gene has CDR1 LGHNA and CDR2 YSLEER. Unmatched junction bases numbered 4, after V lost 1 base and J lost 3 bases.

This clonotype was recorded a few times. This chain connects TRBV5-6 to TRBJ1-2; D unclear. This CDR3 spans 14 amino acids. The germline gives CDR1 SGHDT, CDR2 YYEEEE. V was shortened by 0 bases and J by 6 bases, with 12 bases between the two germline ends. The CDR3 is CASSLVNREDGYTF. CDR3 DNA: TGTGCCAGCAGCTTGGTTAATAGGGAGGATGGCTACACCTTC.

There are many counts of this clonotype. This chain connects TRBV3-1 to TRBJ2-3, with 12 positions matching TRBD2. The CDR3 contains 16 residues. V shed 5 bases and J 1 base; nucleotides not matched to a gene: 4. CDR1 and CDR2 from the germline V gene are LGHDT and YNNKEL (reference sequence). In DNA form, the CDR3 reads TGTGCCAGCAGCTCACTAGCGGGAGGTCGCACAGATACGCAGTATTTT. It encodes CASSSLAGGRTDTQYF.

This clonotype has a handful of counts. V is TRBV18 and J is TRBJ2-3; no firm D call. The V and J ends lost 2 bases and 5 bases respectively, with 11 bases between them. The germline V gene encodes CDR1 KGHSH and CDR2 LQKENI. CDR3 size: 14 residues. CDR3 sequence reads: CASSPVNAGDTQYF. The DNA for the CDR3 is TGTGCCAGCTCACCAGTTAATGCCGGAGATACGCAGTATTTT.

Many counts were recorded for this clonotype. The chain combines TRBV2 with TRBJ2-7; 7 nucleotides line up with TRBD1. Germline V gives CDR1 SNHLY, CDR2 FYNNEI. The J segment lost 3 bases and the V segment lost 3 bases, leaving 14 bases of the junction unmatched. This CDR3 contains 17 residues. The CDR3 DNA sequence: TGTGCCAGCAGTGACCCGCTCCAACAGGGGCAATTCTACGAGCAGTACTTC. Translated: CASSDPLQQGQFYEQYF.

This clonotype was seen many times. The chain carries TRBV28 and TRBJ2-3; 8 nucleotides agree with TRBD1. Germline loops: CDR1 MDHEN, CDR2 SYDVKM. There are 12 residues in the CDR3. V lost 6 bases to trimming and J lost 4 bases; unmatched junction nucleotides: 0. CDR3 protein: CASRDRADTQYF. In DNA form, the CDR3 reads TGTGCCAGCAGGGACAGGGCAGATACGCAGTATTTT.

On this clonotype: Just one base apart from a much larger clone, this may be a read error. CDR3 sequence reads: CASSPQRDRNYNEQFF. DNA of the CDR3: TGTGCCAGCTCACCACAGAGGGACAGAAACTACAATGAGCAGTTCTTC. V and J are TRBV18 and TRBJ2-1; TRBD1 aligns across 7 bases. Trimming removed 1 base from V and 3 bases from J; junction bases left unmatched: 6. Germline V gene sequence: CDR1 KGHSH, CDR2 LQKENI. The CDR3 consists of 16 residues.

The sample holds many counts of this clonotype. V gene TRBV28 combines with J gene TRBJ2-7; D unclear. V lost 7 bases, J lost 0 bases, and 10 bases lay in between. CDR1 is MDHEN and CDR2 is SYDVKM in the germline V gene. This CDR3 has 13 residues. CDR3 region: CASTPRISYEQYF. CDR3 in DNA: TGTGCCAGCACCCCCCGGATCTCCTACGAGCAGTACTTC.

This clonotype showed up just once. This sequence may be a read error, since a much larger clone differs from it by one base. The chain carries TRBV6-1 and TRBJ2-7, with 10 positions matching TRBD1. Germline V lookup: CDR1 MNHNS, CDR2 SASEGT. The CDR3 is 14 amino acids. Germline trimming cut 6 bases from V and 7 bases from J; bases unmatched to any gene: 9. For the CDR3, the DNA is TGTGCCAGCAGGGGGACAGGGGACTTGGGTGAGCAGTACTTC. It is translated as CASRGTGDLGEQYF.

This clonotype was counted between two and nine times. The genes are TRBV6-5 and TRBJ2-7; D perhaps matches TRBD2 (5 bases). Germline V gene lookup returns CDR1 MNHEY and CDR2 SVGAGI. Trimming took 0 bases from V and 4 from J, leaving 10 bases between them. This CDR3 is 14 amino acids long. The CDR3 coding sequence is TGTGCCAGCAGTTACTCTGCGCCGGGATACGAGCAGTACTTC. Its translation: CASSYSAPGYEQYF.

There are many counts of this clonotype. The chain combines TRBV6-1 with TRBJ1-2; 11 nucleotides align to TRBD1. This CDR3 region has 15 residues. Germline assignment: CDR1 MNHNS and CDR2 SASEGT. Trimming took 3 bases from V and 5 from J; bases not matched to a gene: 5. CDR3 DNA: TGTGCCAGCAGTGACCGGGACAGGGGGATGTATGGCTACACCTTC. Protein: CASSDRDRGMYGYTF.

This clonotype showed up many times. V is TRBV20-1 and J is TRBJ2-5; D is undetermined. The V gene lost 7 bases and the J gene lost 0 bases, with 15 bases spanning the gap. Germline values: CDR1 DFQATT, CDR2 SNEGSKA (reference sequence). This CDR3 has 14 residues. CDR3 DNA: TGCAGTGTTAGTCGACGGACCTACCAAGAGACCCAGTACTTC. Its protein is CSVSRRTYQETQYF.

This clonotype was counted ten times or more. The chain links TRBV11-2 to TRBJ1-2; D not resolved. CDR3 length equals 15 residues. The V gene lost 4 bases and the J gene lost 0 bases, with 12 bases spanning the gap. The germline V gene encodes CDR1 SGHAT and CDR2 FQNNGV. The CDR3 here is CASSSTALPNYGYTF. The DNA of the CDR3 is TGTGCCAGCAGCTCGACGGCGTTACCTAACTATGGCTACACCTTC. The full variable domain, in which reference TRBV11-2 and TRBJ1-2 provide the parts outside the CDR3, is EAGVAQSPRYKIIEKRQSVAFWCNPISGHATLYWYQQILGQGPKLLIQFQNNGVVDDSQLPKDRFSAERLKGVDSTLKIQPAKLEDSAVYLCASSSTALPNYGYTFGSGTRLTVV.

This clonotype came up many times. The rearrangement uses TRBV27 and TRBJ2-7; D not certain. Trimming removed 4 bases at V and 6 bases at J, with 16 bases between. CDR1 is MNHEY and CDR2 is SMNVEV in the germline V gene (reference sequence). The CDR3 loop spans 14 amino acids. CDR3 sequence (DNA): TGTGCCAGCAGTTCCCTCCTGCGGCGTTTCGAGCAGTACTTC. It translates to CASSSLLRRFEQYF.

The rearrangement uses TRBV6-2 or TRBV6-3 and TRBJ2-5, with TRBD1 as a possible D gene (6 bases). This CDR3 spans 14 amino acids. V lost 8 bases to trimming and J lost 3 bases, with 16 bases between them. CDR1 MNHEY and CDR2 SVGEGT come from the germline V gene. Here the CDR3 DNA reads TGTGCCAGCCAGAGGACGGACAGAAAAGAGACCCAGTACTTC. Residues: CASQRTDRKETQYF.

The rearrangement joins TRBV2 to TRBJ1-1, with D hard to call. The CDR3 is 12 residues long. Trimming removed 3 bases at V and 2 bases at J, with 4 bases between. Germline V gene sequence: CDR1 SNHLY, CDR2 FYNNEI. The chain's CDR3 is CASSDVNTEAFF. The CDR3 coding sequence is TGTGCCAGCAGTGATGTAAACACTGAAGCTTTCTTT.